The rows below give T cell receptor beta chains drawn from one sample of a study of OX40 agonist ivuxolimab in advanced cancers. The method was immunoSEQ multiplex PCR; TCRdb's version includes in-frame clones alone and lacks a portion of them. The sample includes tens of thousands of clones, around 90% of them seen just once. Sample: CD4+ or CD8+ T cells sorted from blood, taken in a trial of the OX40 agonist ivuxolimab. Every receptor here comes from an adult with an advanced solid tumor such as melanoma, head and neck, liver or kidney cancer. CDR3s include the opening cysteine and the closing phenylalanine or tryptophan. Each record gives: CDR3 protein, CDR3 DNA, V gene, clone size, D gene, J gene. The D gene is left open where the match is weak. Only some rows state a clone size, as once, few, many or a class for expanded clones.

CASSVVPSGGTDTQYF TGTGCCAGCAGCGTAGTGCCTAGCGGGGGCACAGATACGCAGTATTTT TRBV9 NA TRBD2 TRBJ2-3
CASRVDRENSPLHF TGTGCCAGCAGGGTCGACAGGGAGAATTCACCCCTCCACTTT TRBV6-1 NA TRBD1 TRBJ1-6
CASSIVGTNEKLFF TGTGCCAGTAGTATAGTTGGAACTAATGAAAAACTGTTTTTT TRBV19 NA NA TRBJ1-4
CASSFYSQPQHF TGTGCCAGCAGTTTTTACAGTCAGCCCCAGCATTTT TRBV28 NA NA TRBJ1-5
CASSARGGNIFDEQYF TGTGCCAGCAGCGCGCGGGGGGGCAATATTTTTGACGAGCAGTACTTC TRBV9 NA TRBD2 TRBJ2-7
CASGSATDSEQFF TGTGCTAGTGGTTCTGCGACAGATTCTGAGCAGTTCTTC TRBV12-5 few NA TRBJ2-1
CASSSGTVNTGELFF TGTGCCAGCAGCTCCGGGACAGTTAACACCGGGGAGCTGTTTTTT TRBV11-3 NA TRBD1 TRBJ2-2
CAWKLQGAGNYGYTF TGTGCCTGGAAATTGCAGGGGGCGGGGAACTATGGCTACACCTTC TRBV30 NA TRBD1 TRBJ1-2
CASSYLDRDYEQYF TGTGCCAGCAGTTATTTGGACAGGGACTACGAGCAGTACTTC TRBV6-1 NA TRBD1 TRBJ2-7
CASSIGRGQGSYGYTF TGTGCCAGTAGTATAGGACGGGGACAGGGTAGCTATGGCTACACCTTC TRBV19 NA TRBD1 TRBJ1-2
CASSPTDFVVQETQYF TGTGCCAGCAGTCCGACAGACTTCGTCGTCCAAGAGACCCAGTACTTC TRBV14 NA NA TRBJ2-5
CASSPQQGQGYEQFF TGTGCCAGCAGCCCTCAACAGGGACAGGGCTATGAGCAGTTCTTC TRBV7-3 NA TRBD1 TRBJ2-1
CASSLEEARVPYNSPLHF TGCGCCAGCAGCTTGGAGGAGGCCAGGGTCCCTTATAATTCACCCCTCCACTTT TRBV5-1 NA NA TRBJ1-6
CASSYSRTAYGYTF TGTGCCAGCAGTTACTCAAGGACAGCCTATGGCTACACCTTC TRBV6-5 NA NA TRBJ1-2
CASSLGREGVQPQHF TGTGCCAGCAGCTTGGGGAGAGAGGGAGTACAGCCCCAGCATTTT TRBV5-8 NA NA TRBJ1-5
CASRTSWGSYNEQFF TGTGCCAGCAGAACTAGCTGGGGCTCCTACAATGAGCAGTTCTTC TRBV6-5 NA NA TRBJ2-1
CATGQGPAYEQYF TGTGCCACGGGACAGGGGCCAGCCTACGAGCAGTACTTC TRBV10-3 NA TRBD1 TRBJ2-7
CASSPTGVQETQYF TGTGCCAGCTCACCAACCGGTGTCCAAGAGACCCAGTACTTC TRBV18 once NA TRBJ2-5
CASSLTGTYNEQFF TGTGCCAGCAGTTTAACCGGGACTTACAATGAGCAGTTCTTC TRBV28 NA NA TRBJ2-1
CAISEERGTEAFF TGTGCCATCAGTGAGGAGAGGGGGACTGAAGCTTTCTTT TRBV10-3 NA NA TRBJ1-1
CASSLASGGTGELFF TGTGCCAGCAGCTTAGCTTCAGGGGGGACCGGGGAGCTGTTTTTT TRBV7-7 NA NA TRBJ2-2
CASSVEQGARSPLHF TGTGCCAGCAGCGTAGAACAGGGGGCGCGTTCACCCCTCCACTTT TRBV9 few TRBD1 TRBJ1-6
CASSILWGASGELFF TGTGCCAGTAGTATCCTCTGGGGGGCGAGCGGGGAGCTGTTTTTT TRBV19 NA NA TRBJ2-2
CASSVTSGRAGEQFF TGCGCCAGCAGCGTAACTAGCGGGAGGGCAGGAGAGCAGTTCTTC TRBV5-1 NA TRBD2 TRBJ2-1
CASSQASRGWDSPLHF TGCGCCAGCAGCCAAGCGAGTAGGGGATGGGATTCACCCCTCCACTTT TRBV4-3 NA NA TRBJ1-6
CASSPFQGSSGANVLTF TGTGCCAGCAGCCCCTTCCAGGGAAGCTCTGGGGCCAACGTCCTGACTTTC TRBV7-8 NA NA TRBJ2-6
CASSPGDRLPYSNQPQHF TGTGCCAGCAGCCCCGGGGACAGGTTACCATATAGCAATCAGCCCCAGCATTTT TRBV11-3 NA TRBD1 TRBJ1-5
CASSLAGVSFSTDTQYF TGTGCCAGCAGCCTAGCGGGAGTGTCGTTTAGCACAGATACGCAGTATTTT TRBV7-2 NA TRBD2 TRBJ2-3
CASSPRDRNLGIYGYTF TGTGCCAGCAGTCCTCGGGACAGAAATTTAGGGATCTATGGCTACACCTTC TRBV28 NA TRBD1 TRBJ1-2
CASSFSGGAQETQYF TGTGCCAGCAGTTTTAGCGGGGGGGCCCAGGAGACCCAGTACTTC TRBV2 NA TRBD2 TRBJ2-5
CSVRTGRNTEAFF TGCAGCGTTCGGACAGGGAGGAACACTGAAGCTTTCTTT TRBV29-1 NA TRBD1 TRBJ1-1
CASSQRLGQGNGTDTQYF TGTGCCAGCAGCCAGAGGTTGGGACAGGGTAACGGCACAGATACGCAGTATTTT TRBV14 NA TRBD1 TRBJ2-3
CASSLEGTVQETQYF TGCGCCAGCAGCTTGGAAGGGACAGTCCAAGAGACCCAGTACTTC TRBV5-1 NA TRBD1 TRBJ2-5
CASTRTGTGGYTF TGTGCCAGCACCCGGACAGGGACGGGTGGCTACACCTTC TRBV6-6 NA TRBD1 TRBJ1-2
CASGGMGETQYF TGTGCCAGCGGGGGGATGGGGGAGACCCAGTACTTC TRBV2 once NA TRBJ2-5
CASRPNLGTNYEQYF TGCGCCAGCAGACCGAACCTGGGGACGAATTACGAGCAGTACTTC TRBV5-1 NA NA TRBJ2-7
CASSPPRGTEAFF TGCGCCAGCAGCCCCCCTCGGGGTACTGAAGCTTTCTTT TRBV4-1 NA NA TRBJ1-1
CASSPGTDSTLYEQYF TGTGCCAGCAGCCCAGGAACGGACTCCACTTTATACGAGCAGTACTTC TRBV9 NA NA TRBJ2-7
CASSSDASYNEQFF TGCGCCAGCAGTTCGGATGCCTCATACAATGAGCAGTTCTTC TRBV5-1 NA NA TRBJ2-1
CASSPQNTEAFF TGTGCCAGCTCACCACAGAACACTGAAGCTTTCTTT TRBV18 NA NA TRBJ1-1
CASSEGGQETQYF TGCGCCAGCAGTGAAGGGGGCCAAGAGACCCAGTACTTC TRBV10-1 NA NA TRBJ2-5
CASTGQGYEQYF TGTGCCAGTACGGGACAGGGCTACGAGCAGTACTTC TRBV2 NA TRBD1 TRBJ2-7
CASSSQGAYEQFF TGCGCCAGCAGCTCCCAGGGGGCATATGAGCAGTTCTTC TRBV10-1 NA TRBD1 TRBJ2-1
CASSHPLSGVEDTQYF TGTGCCAGCAGTCACCCCCTAAGCGGGGTAGAAGATACGCAGTATTTT TRBV6-6 few TRBD2 TRBJ2-3
CASSASPRDRAHEQYF TGTGCCAGCAGCGCCTCCCCCCGGGACAGGGCTCACGAGCAGTACTTC TRBV2 NA TRBD1 TRBJ2-7
CASRQGASEKLFF TGCGCCAGCAGACAGGGGGCAAGTGAAAAACTGTTTTTT TRBV5-1 NA TRBD1 TRBJ1-4
CATSSWTGGRAWSEQFF TGTGCCACCAGCAGCTGGACTGGCGGGAGGGCCTGGTCTGAGCAGTTCTTC TRBV15 NA TRBD2 TRBJ2-1
CASSRPTGVNTGELFF TGTGCCAGCAGTCGACCCACAGGGGTCAACACCGGGGAGCTGTTTTTT TRBV7-3 NA TRBD1 TRBJ2-2
CASSSIRDTEAFF TGTGCCAGCAGCTCTATCAGGGACACTGAAGCTTTCTTT TRBV7-2 NA NA TRBJ1-1
CSASRGPSAENIQYF TGCAGCGCCTCACGGGGTCCTAGTGCGGAGAACATTCAGTACTTC TRBV29-1 NA NA TRBJ2-4
CASSPNTPGTSGRKHEQYF TGTGCCAGTAGTCCGAACACCCCCGGGACTAGCGGGAGGAAGCACGAGCAGTACTTC TRBV19 few TRBD2 TRBJ2-7
CASTPYDRGLLNTEAFF TGTGCCAGCACCCCATACGACAGGGGTCTTTTGAACACTGAAGCTTTCTTT TRBV28 few TRBD1 TRBJ1-1
CASSFLGTVQETQYF TGTGCCAGCAGCTTCTTAGGGACAGTCCAAGAGACCCAGTACTTC TRBV5-6 NA TRBD1 TRBJ2-5
CASSQGHYTDTQYF TGTGCCAGCAGCCAGGGGCACTACACAGATACGCAGTATTTT TRBV5-4 NA NA TRBJ2-3
CASSLDSKSGYTF TGCGCCAGCAGCTTGGACTCGAAGTCTGGCTACACCTTC TRBV5-1 NA NA TRBJ1-2
CASSLAGLAGEQDTQYF TGTGCCAGCAGCTTGGCCGGGTTAGCGGGGGAACAAGATACGCAGTATTTT TRBV5-6 NA TRBD2 TRBJ2-3
CATSRDRREQYF TGTGCCACCAGCAGAGATCGGAGGGAGCAGTACTTC TRBV15 NA NA TRBJ2-7
CASSLDPNLPYEQYF TGTGCCAGCAGCCTAGACCCCAATCTGCCTTACGAGCAGTACTTC TRBV5-6 NA NA TRBJ2-7
CASRPREVNYGYTF TGTGCCAGCAGGCCTAGGGAAGTCAACTATGGCTACACCTTC TRBV7-2 NA NA TRBJ1-2
CASSTTIWAYNEQFF TGTGCCAGTAGTACGACAATTTGGGCCTACAATGAGCAGTTCTTC TRBV19 NA NA TRBJ2-1